This T cell receptor beta chain appears in the sequencing data of a study of T-cell memory formation after mild COVID-19. About the research overall: Among the donors, TCR clusters were largely specific to each donor. Study-wide results and limits: Unconfirmed was the SARS-CoV-2 specificity of second-wave clones that peaked on day 37. Shrinking CD4+ clones were chiefly CM and EM; CD8+ ones were chiefly EMRA.

Note on this clonotype: What it recognizes is unknown.

TCR alpha and TCR beta cDNA libraries carrying sample barcodes and UMIs came from 5'RACE with constant-segment primers. TCRdb processed the 5' RACE reads anew with MiXCR; each CDR3 protein has one entry. Altogether fewer than 140,000 distinct CDR3 sequences are present, 9.5% to 15% being singletons, with the ten largest covering roughly 30%. Germline trimming cut 4 bases from V and 4 bases from J; bases unmatched to any gene: 5. Per germline, CDR1 LGHDT and CDR2 YNNKEL (reference sequence). The CDR3 runs 14 residues. This sequence was found in an adult woman who had mild COVID-19 (a few samples of this study predate the infection). Cell type and time point are not known. Sequences were obtained from PBMCs or a T cell subset sorted from them (not recorded which). This chain links TRBV3-1 with TRBJ1-2, with 8 bases lining up with TRBD1. CDR3 sequence reads: CASSRSDRGYGYTF. The CDR3 region has the DNA TGTGCCAGCAGCCGGTCTGACAGGGGCTATGGCTACACCTTC.